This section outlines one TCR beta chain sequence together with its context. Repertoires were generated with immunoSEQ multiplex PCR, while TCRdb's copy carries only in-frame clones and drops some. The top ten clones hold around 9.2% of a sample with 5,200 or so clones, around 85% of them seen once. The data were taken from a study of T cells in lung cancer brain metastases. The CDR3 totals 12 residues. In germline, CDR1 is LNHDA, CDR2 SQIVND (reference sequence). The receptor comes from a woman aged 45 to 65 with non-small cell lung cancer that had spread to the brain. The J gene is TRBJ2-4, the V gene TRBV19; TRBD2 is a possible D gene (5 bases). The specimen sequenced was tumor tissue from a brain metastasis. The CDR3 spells CHGVLAKNIQYF. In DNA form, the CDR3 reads TGTCACGGGGTCTTAGCCAAAAACATTCAGTACTTC.